This T cell receptor beta chain was identified in a study of beta chain features in type 1 diabetes. Findings and limits, study-wide: Patients with Type 1 diabetes showed moderately but significantly shorter TCRB CDR3s in all four CD4+ subsets.

Reverse transcribing all isolated RNA meant expressed TCRB transcripts were sequenced. Roughly 3.4 million reads per sample on average were obtained from naive, central memory and regulatory T cell samples. Only in-frame clones appear in the TCRdb table, and some are missing; sequencing was by immunoSEQ multiplex PCR. The data hold about 290,000 clones, with around 7.8% observed a single time. This clone was picked up a small number of times. Its target is not known. The V end lost 6 bases, the J end lost 4 bases, and 16 bases lay between the germline ends. The length of the CDR3 is 14 residues. CDR1 MNHNY and CDR2 SVGAGI come from the germline V gene (reference sequence).

This clonotype was sampled from a woman younger than 30 in good health. Input material: central memory CD4+ T cells from blood. J is TRBJ2-7 and V is TRBV6-6, with D perhaps matching TRBD1 (6 bases). CDR3 protein: CASSSDRYTYEQYF. The CDR3 DNA follows: TGTGCCAGCAGCAGCGACAGGTACACATACGAGCAGTACTTC.